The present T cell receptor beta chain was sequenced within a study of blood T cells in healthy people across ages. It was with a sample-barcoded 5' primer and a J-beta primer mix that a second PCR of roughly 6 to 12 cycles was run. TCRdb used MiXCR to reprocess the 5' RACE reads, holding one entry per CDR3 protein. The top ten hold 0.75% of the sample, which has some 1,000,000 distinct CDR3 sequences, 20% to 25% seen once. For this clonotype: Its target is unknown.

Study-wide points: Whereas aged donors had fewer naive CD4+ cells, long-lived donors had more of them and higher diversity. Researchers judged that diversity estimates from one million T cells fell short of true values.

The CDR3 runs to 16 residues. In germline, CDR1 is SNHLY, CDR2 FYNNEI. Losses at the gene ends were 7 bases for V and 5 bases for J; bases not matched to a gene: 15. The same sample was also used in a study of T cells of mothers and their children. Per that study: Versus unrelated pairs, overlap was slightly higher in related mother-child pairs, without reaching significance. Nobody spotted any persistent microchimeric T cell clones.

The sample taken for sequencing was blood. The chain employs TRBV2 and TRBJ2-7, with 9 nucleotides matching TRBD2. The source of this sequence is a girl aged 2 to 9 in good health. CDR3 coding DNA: TGTGCCAGCACTACCGGAAGGGGGACTAGCTATCACGAGCAGTACTTC. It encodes CASTTGRGTSYHEQYF.